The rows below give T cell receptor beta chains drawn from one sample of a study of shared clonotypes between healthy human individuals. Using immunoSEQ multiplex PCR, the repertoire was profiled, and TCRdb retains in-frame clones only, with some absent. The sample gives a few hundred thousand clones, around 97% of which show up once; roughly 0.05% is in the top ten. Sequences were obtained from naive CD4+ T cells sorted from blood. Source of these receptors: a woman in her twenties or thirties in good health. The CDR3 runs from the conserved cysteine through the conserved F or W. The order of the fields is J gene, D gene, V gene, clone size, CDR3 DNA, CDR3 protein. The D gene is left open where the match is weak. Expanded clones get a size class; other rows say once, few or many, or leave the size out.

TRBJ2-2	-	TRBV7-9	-	TGTGCCAGCAGCCCCGAGGGGGCGAACACCGGGGAGCTGTTTTTT	CASSPEGANTGELFF
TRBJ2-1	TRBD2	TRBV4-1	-	TGCGCCAGCAGCCAAGTCTTCCGACAGCGGGGGTACAATGAGCAGTTCTTC	CASSQVFRQRGYNEQFF
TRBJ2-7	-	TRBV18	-	TGTGCCAGCTCACCTCTTGAAACCTACGAGCAGTACTTC	CASSPLETYEQYF
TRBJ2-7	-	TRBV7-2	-	TGTGCCAGCAGTTGGACACTGGACACCTACGAGCAGTACTTC	CASSWTLDTYEQYF
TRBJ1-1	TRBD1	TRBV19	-	TGTGCCAGTAGTTTTCAGGGGGCTAACACTGAAGCTTTCTTT	CASSFQGANTEAFF
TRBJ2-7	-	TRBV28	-	TGTGCCAGCAGTTTATGGGACGAAGCCTACGAGCAGTACTTC	CASSLWDEAYEQYF
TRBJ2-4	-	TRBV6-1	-	TGTGCCAGCAGTGAAGGCCCCCGCAGGGTGGGTAACATTCAGTACTTC	CASSEGPRRVGNIQYF
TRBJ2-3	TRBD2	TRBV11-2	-	TGTGCCAGCAGCCCAGGAGGACTAGCGGGAGGGGCAGATACGCAGTATTTT	CASSPGGLAGGADTQYF
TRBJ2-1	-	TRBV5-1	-	TGCGCCAGCAGCTGGGCCGGGACTCCCGGGGGCGATGAGCAGTTCTTC	CASSWAGTPGGDEQFF
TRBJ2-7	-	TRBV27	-	TGTGCCAGCTCCAACCTAGCGTACGAGCAGTACTTC	CASSNLAYEQYF
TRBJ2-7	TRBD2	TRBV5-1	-	TGCGCCAGCAGCTTGGAGACTAGCGGGAGGACTTACGAGCAGTACTTC	CASSLETSGRTYEQYF
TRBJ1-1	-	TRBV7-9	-	TGTGCCAGCAGCTTAGGGAGAGGCGGAGTAGGCACTGAAGCTTTCTTT	CASSLGRGGVGTEAFF
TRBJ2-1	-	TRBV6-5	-	TGTGCCAGCAGTTACTCGGGGGTCTGGGATGAGCAGTTCTTC	CASSYSGVWDEQFF
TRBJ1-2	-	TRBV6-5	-	TGTGCCAGCAGTGTTCGGTATGGCTACACCTTC	CASSVRYGYTF
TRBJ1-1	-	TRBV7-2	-	TGTGCCAGCAGCTTAGCCGGCCGGGGGACTGAAGCTTTCTTT	CASSLAGRGTEAFF
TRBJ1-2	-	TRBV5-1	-	TGCGCCAGCAGCGACCCCACCACCTATAACTATGGCTACACCTTC	CASSDPTTYNYGYTF
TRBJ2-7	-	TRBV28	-	TGTGCCAGCAGTGCCCACAGGGTTTCCTACGAGCAGTACTTC	CASSAHRVSYEQYF
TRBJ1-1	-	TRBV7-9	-	TGTGCCAGCAGGCCCGGACGGGGGAACACTGAAGCTTTCTTT	CASRPGRGNTEAFF
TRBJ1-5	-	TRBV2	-	TGTGCCAGCAGTGGCCAGACAATCGACAATCAGCCCCAGCATTTT	CASSGQTIDNQPQHF
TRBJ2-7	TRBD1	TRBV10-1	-	TGCGCCAGCAGTGAGGGACAGGGGGCGGACGAGCAGTACTTC	CASSEGQGADEQYF
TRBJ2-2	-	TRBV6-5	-	TGTGCCAGCAGTTACATAGCGCTCACCGGGGAGCTGTTTTTT	CASSYIALTGELFF
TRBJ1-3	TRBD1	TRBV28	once	TGTGCCAGCAGTTTGGGGACAGGGGGGACTGGAAACACCATATATTTT	CASSLGTGGTGNTIYF
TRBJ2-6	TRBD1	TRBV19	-	TGTGCCAGTAGCACCGGGACAGGGGTTGGGGCCAACGTCCTGACTTTC	CASSTGTGVGANVLTF
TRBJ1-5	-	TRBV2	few	TGTGCCAGCAGGAGTCGTGCGGGGAATCGGCCCCAGCATTTT	CASRSRAGNRPQHF
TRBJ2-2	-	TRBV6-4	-	TGTGCCAGCAGTGACACCGGGGGGCATACCGGGGAGCTGTTTTTT	CASSDTGGHTGELFF
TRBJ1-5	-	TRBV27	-	TGTGCCAGCAGCTTCAGGGGACGTAAGGGTCAGCCCCAGCATTTT	CASSFRGRKGQPQHF
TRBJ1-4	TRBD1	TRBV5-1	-	TGCGCCAGCAGCTTTGAAGGGGGCCTTAATGAAAAACTGTTTTTT	CASSFEGGLNEKLFF
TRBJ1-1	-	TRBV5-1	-	TGCGCCAGCAGCATTCCACAGGGGAACACTGAAGCTTTCTTT	CASSIPQGNTEAFF
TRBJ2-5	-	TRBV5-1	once	TGCGCCAGCAGCTTGGGTGCTAGTCCTTGGAAAGAGACCCAGTACTTC	CASSLGASPWKETQYF
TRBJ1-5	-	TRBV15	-	TGTGCCACCAGCAGAGCGGGAGATCATCAGCCCCAGCATTTT	CATSRAGDHQPQHF
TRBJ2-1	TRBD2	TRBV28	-	TGTGCCAGCAGTACCTCACTAGCGGGAGCGTTTAATGAGCAGTTCTTC	CASSTSLAGAFNEQFF
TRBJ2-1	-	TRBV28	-	TGTGCCAGTACTACCCGGGAGAACTCCTACAATGAGCAGTTCTTC	CASTTRENSYNEQFF
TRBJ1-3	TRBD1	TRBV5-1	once	TGCGCCAGCAGCTTGGAGACTACAGGGGGCTTCTCTGGAAACACCATATATTTT	CASSLETTGGFSGNTIYF
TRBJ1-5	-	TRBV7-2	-	TGTGCCAGCAGCTTAGCGCGGGGCGGGCCCCAGCATTTT	CASSLARGGPQHF
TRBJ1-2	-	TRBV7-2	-	TGTGCCAGCAGCTCCGTGGGGACACAGATAAACTATGGCTACACCTTC	CASSSVGTQINYGYTF
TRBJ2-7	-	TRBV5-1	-	TGCGCCAGCAGCGCCCTAATTAGCGGTAGCTCCTACGAGCAGTACTTC	CASSALISGSSYEQYF
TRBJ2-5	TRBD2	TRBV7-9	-	TGTGCCAGCAGACCACAGGGACTAGCGGGTCGAGAGACCCAGTACTTC	CASRPQGLAGRETQYF
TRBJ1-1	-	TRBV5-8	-	TGTGCCAGCAGCTTGGTACGGATTTCTGAAGCTTTCTTT	CASSLVRISEAFF
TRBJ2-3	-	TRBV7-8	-	TGTGCCAGCACGCAGACACAGCCTAGCACAGATACGCAGTATTTT	CASTQTQPSTDTQYF
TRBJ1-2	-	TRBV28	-	TGTGCCACCAAGGGAGGAGGCTACACCTTC	CATKGGGYTF
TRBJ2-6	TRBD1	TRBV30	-	TGTGCCTGGAGCGGGACAGTGGGCTCTGGGGCCAACGTCCTGACTTTC	CAWSGTVGSGANVLTF
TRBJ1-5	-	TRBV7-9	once	TGTGCCAGCAGCTTAGACAGTGCGAATCAGCCCCAGCATTTT	CASSLDSANQPQHF
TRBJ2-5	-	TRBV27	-	TGTGCCAGCAGTTTTTACTCGGAAGAGACCCAGTACTTC	CASSFYSEETQYF
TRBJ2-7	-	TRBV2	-	TGTGCCAGCAGTGACGGTCGCGGGTTCCTTTCCTACGAGCAGTACTTC	CASSDGRGFLSYEQYF